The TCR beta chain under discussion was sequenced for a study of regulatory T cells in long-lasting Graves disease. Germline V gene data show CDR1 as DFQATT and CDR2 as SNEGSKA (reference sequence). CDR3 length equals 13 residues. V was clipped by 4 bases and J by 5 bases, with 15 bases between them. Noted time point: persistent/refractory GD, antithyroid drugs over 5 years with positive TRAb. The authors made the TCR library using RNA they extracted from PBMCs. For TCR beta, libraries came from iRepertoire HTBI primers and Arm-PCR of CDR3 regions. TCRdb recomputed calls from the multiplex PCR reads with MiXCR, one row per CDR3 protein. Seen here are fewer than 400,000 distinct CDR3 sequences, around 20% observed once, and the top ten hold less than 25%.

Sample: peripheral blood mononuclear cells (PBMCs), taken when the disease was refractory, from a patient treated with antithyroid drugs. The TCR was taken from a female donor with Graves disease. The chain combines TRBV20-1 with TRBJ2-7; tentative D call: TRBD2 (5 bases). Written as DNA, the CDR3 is TGCAGTGCTATTATAAGTCGGCGGGACGAGCAGTACTTC. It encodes CSAIISRRDEQYF.